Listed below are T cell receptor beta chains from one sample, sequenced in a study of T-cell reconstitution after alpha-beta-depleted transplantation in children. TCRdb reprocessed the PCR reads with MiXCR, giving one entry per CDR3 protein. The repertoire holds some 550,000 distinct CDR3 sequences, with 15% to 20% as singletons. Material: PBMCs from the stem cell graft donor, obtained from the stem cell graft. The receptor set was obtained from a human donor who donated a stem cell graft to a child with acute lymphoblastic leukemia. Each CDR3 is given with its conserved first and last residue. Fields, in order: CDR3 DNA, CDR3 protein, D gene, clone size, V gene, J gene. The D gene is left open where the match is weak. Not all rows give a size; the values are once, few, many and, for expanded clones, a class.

cdr3_nt: TGTGCCAGCTCACCAAGTTTTCTAGCGGGAGACAATGAGCAGTTCTTC
cdr3_aa: CASSPSFLAGDNEQFF
d_call: TRBD2
clone_size: .
v_call: TRBV18
j_call: TRBJ2-1

cdr3_nt: TGTGCTAGTGGTTCCCCAGGTGGGGACCCTTTTAATGAGCAGTTCTTC
cdr3_aa: CASGSPGGDPFNEQFF
d_call: .
clone_size: .
v_call: TRBV12-5
j_call: TRBJ2-1

cdr3_nt: TGTGCCAGCTGTTTCAGGGTTGGTATGGGTGCTGGGGCCAACGTCCTGACTTTC
cdr3_aa: CASCFRVGMGAGANVLTF
d_call: .
clone_size: .
v_call: TRBV12-3/TRBV12-4
j_call: TRBJ2-6

cdr3_nt: TGTGCCAGTAGGGACAGACATAGCAATCAGCCCCAGCATTTT
cdr3_aa: CASRDRHSNQPQHF
d_call: .
clone_size: few
v_call: TRBV19
j_call: TRBJ1-5

cdr3_nt: TGTGCCAGCAGTTTCATCCCCGATTGGGGAGCTAACTATGGCTACACCTTC
cdr3_aa: CASSFIPDWGANYGYTF
d_call: .
clone_size: .
v_call: TRBV12-3/TRBV12-4
j_call: TRBJ1-2

cdr3_nt: TGTGCCAGCAGCTCTACCGGGACTAGACTCCACGAGCAGTACTTC
cdr3_aa: CASSSTGTRLHEQYF
d_call: TRBD2
clone_size: few
v_call: TRBV7-2
j_call: TRBJ2-7

cdr3_nt: TGTGCCAGCAGCCGGGACGGCCTAGGGAACGAGCAGTACTTC
cdr3_aa: CASSRDGLGNEQYF
d_call: .
clone_size: few
v_call: TRBV2
j_call: TRBJ2-7

cdr3_nt: TGCAGTGCTAGAGATCCGGGACTGTCCTACGAGCAGTACTTC
cdr3_aa: CSARDPGLSYEQYF
d_call: .
clone_size: few
v_call: TRBV20-1
j_call: TRBJ2-7

cdr3_nt: TGTGCCAGCAGTTACACTCGGCTCTTCGGGACTGAAGCTTTCTTT
cdr3_aa: CASSYTRLFGTEAFF
d_call: .
clone_size: .
v_call: TRBV6-5
j_call: TRBJ1-1

cdr3_nt: TGCAGTGCTAGTTCGGTTGGTGATTTCTTT
cdr3_aa: CSASSVGDFF
d_call: .
clone_size: .
v_call: TRBV20-1
j_call: TRBJ1-1

cdr3_nt: TGTGCCAGCAGCCAAGCCGGGATTATTTCCTACAATGAGCAGTTCTTC
cdr3_aa: CASSQAGIISYNEQFF
d_call: .
clone_size: .
v_call: TRBV3-1
j_call: TRBJ2-1

cdr3_nt: TGTGCCAGCGGATTAGGGGGAGAAAAACTGTTTTTT
cdr3_aa: CASGLGGEKLFF
d_call: .
clone_size: .
v_call: TRBV7-9
j_call: TRBJ1-4

cdr3_nt: TGTGCCAGCAGCTTACGAGCGTTTAGCACAGATACGCAGTATTTT
cdr3_aa: CASSLRAFSTDTQYF
d_call: .
clone_size: .
v_call: TRBV11-2
j_call: TRBJ2-3

cdr3_nt: TGTGCCAGCAGCCGTCCGGGATCAAGGGGGAGTCCCTACAATGAGCAGTTCTTC
cdr3_aa: CASSRPGSRGSPYNEQFF
d_call: .
clone_size: .
v_call: TRBV12-3/TRBV12-4
j_call: TRBJ2-1

cdr3_nt: TGCGCCAGCAGCGGTGGGGCAGGGACCTCCTACGAGCAGTACTTC
cdr3_aa: CASSGGAGTSYEQYF
d_call: .
clone_size: .
v_call: TRBV5-1
j_call: TRBJ2-7

cdr3_nt: TGCGCCAACTCATCCGGGACAGCGAACTATGGCTACACCTTC
cdr3_aa: CANSSGTANYGYTF
d_call: TRBD1
clone_size: few
v_call: TRBV5-1
j_call: TRBJ1-2

cdr3_nt: TGTGCCAGCAGGAGACAGGGGCTGAACACTGAAGCTTTCTTT
cdr3_aa: CASRRQGLNTEAFF
d_call: TRBD1
clone_size: .
v_call: TRBV12-3/TRBV12-4
j_call: TRBJ1-1

cdr3_nt: TGTGCCAGCAGCCCCCTTCTCGTGCAGAGACCCTTCTATGGCTACACCTTC
cdr3_aa: CASSPLLVQRPFYGYTF
d_call: .
clone_size: .
v_call: TRBV7-8
j_call: TRBJ1-2

cdr3_nt: TGTGCCAGCAGCGTATTATCGGGAGTGACCTACAATGAGCAGTTCTTC
cdr3_aa: CASSVLSGVTYNEQFF
d_call: .
clone_size: .
v_call: TRBV9
j_call: TRBJ2-1

cdr3_nt: TGTGCCAGCAGCCCCGTTAGCGGGAGAGGGCCCAATGAGCAGTTCTTC
cdr3_aa: CASSPVSGRGPNEQFF
d_call: TRBD2
clone_size: .
v_call: TRBV11-2
j_call: TRBJ2-1

cdr3_nt: TGTGCCAGCAGTACCGGGGCAGGGCGCCCCGCTGAGCAGTTCTTC
cdr3_aa: CASSTGAGRPAEQFF
d_call: .
clone_size: .
v_call: TRBV6-1
j_call: TRBJ2-1

cdr3_nt: TGTGCCAGCTCACCACGATCAGCGGGAGGAAGCCACGAGCAGTACTTC
cdr3_aa: CASSPRSAGGSHEQYF
d_call: TRBD2
clone_size: .
v_call: TRBV18
j_call: TRBJ2-7

cdr3_nt: TGTGCCAGCAGCTTCGGGCCGAACCGGCCGGATACCTACGAGCAGTACTTC
cdr3_aa: CASSFGPNRPDTYEQYF
d_call: .
clone_size: few
v_call: TRBV13
j_call: TRBJ2-7

cdr3_nt: TGCGCCAGCAGCCGGATAGCGGGAGTAAACTCCTACGAGCAGTACTTC
cdr3_aa: CASSRIAGVNSYEQYF
d_call: TRBD2
clone_size: few
v_call: TRBV4-1
j_call: TRBJ2-7

cdr3_nt: TGTGCCAGCAGCTTACCGCTGAGCCGACCGGGACTTCTCAATGAGCAGTTCTTC
cdr3_aa: CASSLPLSRPGLLNEQFF
d_call: .
clone_size: few
v_call: TRBV7-8
j_call: TRBJ2-1

cdr3_nt: TGTGCCAGCAGCTGGACAGGGGGCAGGACAGATACGCAGTATTTT
cdr3_aa: CASSWTGGRTDTQYF
d_call: TRBD1
clone_size: few
v_call: TRBV7-9
j_call: TRBJ2-3

cdr3_nt: TGTGCCAGCAGTGGAGCAGATACGCAGTATTTT
cdr3_aa: CASSGADTQYF
d_call: .
clone_size: many
v_call: TRBV2
j_call: TRBJ2-3

cdr3_nt: TGTGCCAGCAGCAGGCCGGACCCCATTTTTGAAAAACTGTTTTTT
cdr3_aa: CASSRPDPIFEKLFF
d_call: .
clone_size: .
v_call: TRBV7-9
j_call: TRBJ1-4

cdr3_nt: TGCGCCAGCAGCCACGGGACAGGCTCCTACAATGAGCAGTTCTTC
cdr3_aa: CASSHGTGSYNEQFF
d_call: TRBD1
clone_size: .
v_call: TRBV4-1
j_call: TRBJ2-1

cdr3_nt: TGCGCCAGCAGCCCATCCTCGGAGACCCAGTACTTC
cdr3_aa: CASSPSSETQYF
d_call: .
clone_size: .
v_call: TRBV5-1
j_call: TRBJ2-5

cdr3_nt: TGCGCCAGCTTTCCCGGACGCCTGACTAGCGGGAGATGGTCCTACGAGCAGTACTTC
cdr3_aa: CASFPGRLTSGRWSYEQYF
d_call: TRBD2
clone_size: few
v_call: TRBV5-1
j_call: TRBJ2-7

cdr3_nt: TGTGCCAGCAGTTTGCGGGCAGGATCCTACGAGCAGTACTTC
cdr3_aa: CASSLRAGSYEQYF
d_call: .
clone_size: .
v_call: TRBV28
j_call: TRBJ2-7

cdr3_nt: TGCGGAGCTCGGGTCCACTCTCAGGGGGAGCTGTTTTTT
cdr3_aa: CGARVHSQGELFF
d_call: .
clone_size: .
v_call: TRBV20-1
j_call: TRBJ2-2

cdr3_nt: TGTGCCAGCAGCCCGCCGGGGCTTTATAATTCACCCCTCCACTTT
cdr3_aa: CASSPPGLYNSPLHF
d_call: .
clone_size: .
v_call: TRBV7-9
j_call: TRBJ1-6

cdr3_nt: TGTGCCCCGGGGGGAGCAGGGACCCTTACCATGAACACTGAAGCTTTCTTT
cdr3_aa: CAPGGAGTLTMNTEAFF
d_call: .
clone_size: .
v_call: TRBV10-3
j_call: TRBJ1-1

cdr3_nt: TGTGCCACCAGCGTAGGGACTAGCGGGAGGGTAGGGAACACCGGGGAGCTGTTTTTT
cdr3_aa: CATSVGTSGRVGNTGELFF
d_call: TRBD2
clone_size: few
v_call: TRBV15
j_call: TRBJ2-2

cdr3_nt: TGCAGTGCCATTAGAGGACTAGCGGGATACAATGAGCAGTTCTTC
cdr3_aa: CSAIRGLAGYNEQFF
d_call: TRBD2
clone_size: .
v_call: TRBV20-1
j_call: TRBJ2-1

cdr3_nt: TGTGCCAGTTTATTAAACCCGGGACGGAGCTCTGGAAACACCATATATTTT
cdr3_aa: CASLLNPGRSSGNTIYF
d_call: .
clone_size: few
v_call: TRBV19
j_call: TRBJ1-3

cdr3_nt: TGTGCCATCGGCGACTACAATGAGCAGTTCTTC
cdr3_aa: CAIGDYNEQFF
d_call: .
clone_size: .
v_call: TRBV10-3
j_call: TRBJ2-1

cdr3_nt: TGCAGCGTTGAAGCTAGCGGGAGGGTAACAGATACGCAGTATTTT
cdr3_aa: CSVEASGRVTDTQYF
d_call: TRBD2
clone_size: .
v_call: TRBV29-1
j_call: TRBJ2-3

cdr3_nt: TGTGCCAGCAGCTTAGTCCCTAGTATCTATGGCTACACCTTC
cdr3_aa: CASSLVPSIYGYTF
d_call: .
clone_size: .
v_call: TRBV7-9
j_call: TRBJ1-2

cdr3_nt: TGTGCCAGCAGCGAGACTAGCGGGAGGCATACGCAGTATTTT
cdr3_aa: CASSETSGRHTQYF
d_call: TRBD2
clone_size: few
v_call: TRBV7-9
j_call: TRBJ2-3

cdr3_nt: TGTGCCAGCACCCTCCGAAATGAAAAACTGTTTTTT
cdr3_aa: CASTLRNEKLFF
d_call: .
clone_size: few
v_call: TRBV6-1
j_call: TRBJ1-4

cdr3_nt: TGTGCCAGCAGGTTTGCCCGGGACAGATTTACCGGGGAGCTGTTTTTT
cdr3_aa: CASRFARDRFTGELFF
d_call: TRBD1
clone_size: few
v_call: TRBV6-9
j_call: TRBJ2-2

cdr3_nt: TGTGCCAGCAGTTTAGCAGGTCTGGGAGAGCAGTACTTC
cdr3_aa: CASSLAGLGEQYF
d_call: .
clone_size: few
v_call: TRBV12-3/TRBV12-4
j_call: TRBJ2-7

cdr3_nt: TGTGCCAGCAGCTTTGACAGCCGCTCTGGAAACACCATATATTTT
cdr3_aa: CASSFDSRSGNTIYF
d_call: .
clone_size: many
v_call: TRBV9
j_call: TRBJ1-3

cdr3_nt: TGTGCCAGCAGTTCAGCCCCACTAGCGTTCCACAATGAGCAGTTCTTC
cdr3_aa: CASSSAPLAFHNEQFF
d_call: TRBD2
clone_size: .
v_call: TRBV12-3/TRBV12-4
j_call: TRBJ2-1

cdr3_nt: TGTGCCAGCAGTGATACCGGGGACACTGAAGCTTTCTTT
cdr3_aa: CASSDTGDTEAFF
d_call: .
clone_size: .
v_call: TRBV25-1
j_call: TRBJ1-1

cdr3_nt: TGTGCCAGCAGCCACGGACTAGCGGGACTCGAGCAGTACTTC
cdr3_aa: CASSHGLAGLEQYF
d_call: TRBD2
clone_size: few
v_call: TRBV7-8
j_call: TRBJ2-7

cdr3_nt: TGTGCCAGCATAGGGTCTAGCGGGATCCCAGATACGCAGTATTTT
cdr3_aa: CASIGSSGIPDTQYF
d_call: TRBD2
clone_size: .
v_call: TRBV12-3/TRBV12-4
j_call: TRBJ2-3

cdr3_nt: TGTGCCTGGAGTGTAGGCGGCAGGGGGAAAGAGACCCAGTACTTC
cdr3_aa: CAWSVGGRGKETQYF
d_call: TRBD1
clone_size: .
v_call: TRBV30
j_call: TRBJ2-5

cdr3_nt: TGTGCCAGCAGTTACTCTATTGGGGGCCCGGGGGAAAACACTGAAGCTTTCTTT
cdr3_aa: CASSYSIGGPGENTEAFF
d_call: .
clone_size: .
v_call: TRBV6-5
j_call: TRBJ1-1

cdr3_nt: TGTGCCAGCAGCTTTGATATAGGCTCCTACAATGAGCAGTTCTTC
cdr3_aa: CASSFDIGSYNEQFF
d_call: .
clone_size: .
v_call: TRBV7-2
j_call: TRBJ2-1

cdr3_nt: TGTGCCTTCCCGGACTCGCGGGGCGAGCAGTACTTC
cdr3_aa: CAFPDSRGEQYF
d_call: .
clone_size: few
v_call: TRBV10-3
j_call: TRBJ2-7

cdr3_nt: TGTGCCAGCAGCTTGGACATCGGCCGCAGTCGAAACTATGGCTACACCTTC
cdr3_aa: CASSLDIGRSRNYGYTF
d_call: .
clone_size: few
v_call: TRBV5-6
j_call: TRBJ1-2

cdr3_nt: TGTGCCAGCAGTTTAAGGGGACTCAGACCTTACAATGAGCAGTTCTTC
cdr3_aa: CASSLRGLRPYNEQFF
d_call: .
clone_size: few
v_call: TRBV12-3/TRBV12-4
j_call: TRBJ2-1

cdr3_nt: TGTGCCAGCAGCCAAGTTCATGGGAACGGCGATGGCTACACCTTC
cdr3_aa: CASSQVHGNGDGYTF
d_call: .
clone_size: .
v_call: TRBV14
j_call: TRBJ1-2